The present entry profiles one T cell receptor beta chain with its context. Its antigen is currently not known. Base qualities are not provided; no much larger clone lies one nucleotide away. Library preparation used the immunoSEQ multiplex PCR assay. In most patients, genomic DNA was isolated using the Qiagen DNeasy Blood and Tissue Kit and sent frozen to Adaptive Biotechnologies for TCR sequencing. Adaptive Biotechnologies carried out high-throughput TCR-beta CDR3 sequencing of genomic DNA for most patients. As for the original processing: TCR sequencing data were retrieved from Adaptive's ImmunoSEQ software for more than 15 patients, whereas a few other patients were processed with MiXCR and VDJtools. CD4 versus CD8 sorting errors were corrected by removing sequences found in both subsets at a frequency ratio below 5:1. CDR3 nucleotide sequences shared by donor and recipient were removed because the origin of these sequences could not be assigned. At least 2-fold expansion over unstimulated cells and a minimum CFSE-low frequency of 0.002% (template counts) or 0.001% (read counts) were required for clones to be classified as alloreactive. Clones detected in sequenced pre-transplant spleen, lymph node, or MLR CFSE-low populations of the donor or recipient were defined as mappable. Cumulative frequency of alloreactive clones was calculated as a percentage of all sequences weighted by copy number. The table comes from immuneACCESS by way of TCRdb, which keeps in-frame sequences with V and J called. Part of the clones is missing from these tables; in studies checked, under half for an unresolved V gene and the rest for unknown reasons. The V and J calls and the clone size are those of that table, but D and trimming were determined from the DNA. The sample table records about 71,000 clones; 90% of these occur just once. 1.3% of the sample goes to the ten largest clones.

This sample stems from a study of graft-versus-host responses after intestinal transplantation (dated by TCRdb to the early 2020s). In the study overall: Multivisceral, liver-intestinal, or isolated intestinal transplants were received by the recipients. To identify alloreactive clones, pre-transplant mixed lymphocyte reaction products were sequenced and then compared with unstimulated pre-transplant donor and recipient T cells. After intestinal transplantation, graft-versus-host and host-versus-graft alloreactive T cell clones were followed in the graft, circulation and bone marrow using bulk TCR-beta CDR3 sequencing. Samples from a few later patients were sequenced in-house on an Illumina MiSeq with MiXCR processing rather than by the commercial service. The cohort enrolled about two dozen intestinal transplant recipients, one of whom was a retransplant, and a few patients without pretransplant specimens were excluded. Donor T cell macrochimerism was defined as a peak of at least 4% donor T cells among recipient peripheral blood mononuclear cells. Every recipient was given anti-thymocyte globulin induction, then maintenance tacrolimus and steroids for roughly 3 years.

According to the germline V gene, CDR1 reads SGHAT and CDR2 reads FQNNGV. V is pared back by 3 bases and J by 0 bases, with 10 bases lying between the germline termini. Reading from cysteine to phenylalanine, the CDR3 counts 15 amino acids. CDR3 DNA only is kept here, 45 bases in frame from base 1. Overall results and qualifications from the work: Early after transplant, declines in HvG clones were associated with peak levels of circulating GvH clones. In the allografts of patients with donor T cell macrochimerism, GvH to HvG T cell clonal ratios were high. The conclusions were limited by the relatively low number and heterogeneity of the intestinal transplant patients. GvH clones were detected in recipient bone marrow, and some of these GvH clones were observed earlier in ileal mucosa or blood, consistent with an intestinal mucosal origin.

Read against the paper, the sample's time point label means: cells obtained before transplantation from donor or recipient. CD3+CD4+ and CD3+CD8+ populations were FACS-sorted from unstimulated pre-transplant donor and recipient cells taken from spleen or lymph nodes. Sequenced material: unstimulated CD8+ T cells sorted from spleen or lymph node cells, taken before intestinal transplant. This TCR was sampled from a human donor who received an intestinal transplant. The chain joins TRBV11-2 to TRBJ2-3; possibly the D gene is TRBD1, per 5 matching bases. DNA sequence: TGTGCCAGCAGCTTGACAGCCGCTAGCACAGATACGCAGTATTTT. Its protein product is CASSLTAASTDTQYF.